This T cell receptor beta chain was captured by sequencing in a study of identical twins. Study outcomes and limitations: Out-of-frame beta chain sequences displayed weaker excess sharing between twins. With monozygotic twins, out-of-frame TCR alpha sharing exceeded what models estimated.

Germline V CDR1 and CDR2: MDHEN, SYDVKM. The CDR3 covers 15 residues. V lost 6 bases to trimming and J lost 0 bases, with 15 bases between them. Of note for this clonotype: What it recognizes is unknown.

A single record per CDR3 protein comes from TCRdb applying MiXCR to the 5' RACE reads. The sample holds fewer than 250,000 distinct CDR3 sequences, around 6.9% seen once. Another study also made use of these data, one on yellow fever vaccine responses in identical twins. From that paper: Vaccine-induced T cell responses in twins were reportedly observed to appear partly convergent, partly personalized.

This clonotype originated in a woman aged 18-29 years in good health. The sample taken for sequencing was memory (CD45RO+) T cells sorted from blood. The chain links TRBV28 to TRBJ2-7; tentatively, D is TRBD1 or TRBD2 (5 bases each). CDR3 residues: CASSPVGDPSYEQYF. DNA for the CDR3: TGTGCCAGCAGCCCGGTGGGGGATCCCTCCTACGAGCAGTACTTC.